Listed below are T cell receptor beta chains from one sample, sequenced in a study of T cell repertoires in cytomegalovirus infection. Each CDR3 protein is one row after TCRdb ran MiXCR on the reads. Among about 460,000 distinct CDR3 sequences, 11% were seen once, and the ten largest hold roughly a tenth. The sequenced sample consisted of PBMCs. Receptors originate from a human donor in good health (CMV status not recorded). Some clones in this sample may be carry-over from other donors' samples. CDR3s include the opening cysteine and the closing phenylalanine or tryptophan. The order of the fields is CDR3 protein, CDR3 DNA, D gene, V gene, J gene, clone size, CDR3 length. D genes are given only for firm matches. Clone size appears in some rows only: once, few, many, or a class for an expanded clone.

CDR3aa: CAISLDSYNEQFF; CDR3nt: TGTGCCATCAGTCTGGACAGCTACAATGAGCAGTTCTTC; d_gene: .; v_gene: TRBV10-3; j_gene: TRBJ2-1; abundance: many; len: 13
CDR3aa: CASSSPINMVLAGGDEQFF; CDR3nt: TGTGCCAGCAGTTCCCCAATTAATATGGTTCTAGCGGGAGGTGATGAGCAGTTCTTC; d_gene: TRBD2; v_gene: TRBV6-6; j_gene: TRBJ2-1; abundance: many; len: 19
CDR3aa: CDSSLQGFGYTF; CDR3nt: TGTGACAGCAGTCTGCAGGGGTTTGGCTACACCTTC; d_gene: .; v_gene: TRBV12-3/TRBV12-4; j_gene: TRBJ1-2; abundance: .; len: 12
CDR3aa: CSAGDRGLSYEQYF; CDR3nt: TGCAGCGCCGGGGACAGGGGTCTTTCCTACGAGCAGTACTTC; d_gene: TRBD1; v_gene: TRBV29-1; j_gene: TRBJ2-7; abundance: .; len: 14
CDR3aa: CASSNPGGPDADTQYF; CDR3nt: TGTGCCAGCAGCAACCCGGGGGGCCCTGACGCAGATACGCAGTATTTT; d_gene: .; v_gene: TRBV7-3; j_gene: TRBJ2-3; abundance: many; len: 16
CDR3aa: CASSVTQGNEQFF; CDR3nt: TGTGCCAGCAGTGTGACTCAGGGGAATGAGCAGTTCTTC; d_gene: .; v_gene: TRBV6-1; j_gene: TRBJ2-1; abundance: many; len: 13
CDR3aa: CASSLENYNEQFF; CDR3nt: TGTGCCAGCAGCTTAGAGAACTACAATGAGCAGTTCTTC; d_gene: .; v_gene: TRBV11-2; j_gene: TRBJ2-1; abundance: .; len: 13
CDR3aa: CASRKIAGAINIQYF; CDR3nt: TGTGCCAGCAGAAAAATAGCGGGGGCGATAAACATTCAGTACTTC; d_gene: TRBD2; v_gene: TRBV11-2; j_gene: TRBJ2-4; abundance: many; len: 15
CDR3aa: CASTPGTGNTEAFF; CDR3nt: TGCGCCAGCACTCCCGGGACAGGGAACACTGAAGCTTTCTTT; d_gene: TRBD1; v_gene: TRBV5-1; j_gene: TRBJ1-1; abundance: many; len: 14
CDR3aa: CASSRLLGSNEQFF; CDR3nt: TGTGCCAGCAGCCGCCTACTAGGGAGCAATGAGCAGTTCTTC; d_gene: .; v_gene: TRBV7-2; j_gene: TRBJ2-1; abundance: many; len: 14
CDR3aa: CASTSRQQGTRSGELFF; CDR3nt: TGTGCCAGCACCTCTCGGCAACAGGGGACGAGGAGCGGGGAGCTGTTTTTT; d_gene: TRBD1; v_gene: TRBV28; j_gene: TRBJ2-2; abundance: .; len: 17
CDR3aa: CASKEGAYNEQFF; CDR3nt: TGTGCCAGCAAGGAGGGGGCCTACAATGAGCAGTTCTTC; d_gene: .; v_gene: TRBV6-1; j_gene: TRBJ2-1; abundance: many; len: 13
CDR3aa: CASSRTGGRNEQFF; CDR3nt: TGTGCCAGCAGCCGGACAGGGGGCAGAAATGAGCAGTTCTTC; d_gene: TRBD1; v_gene: TRBV7-2; j_gene: TRBJ2-1; abundance: many; len: 14
CDR3aa: CASAGGLGEQFF; CDR3nt: TGTGCCAGCGCCGGGGGTTTGGGTGAGCAGTTCTTC; d_gene: .; v_gene: TRBV2; j_gene: TRBJ2-1; abundance: many; len: 12
CDR3aa: CASSFLSLNTEAFF; CDR3nt: TGTGCCAGCAGCTTTCTCAGCTTGAACACTGAAGCTTTCTTT; d_gene: .; v_gene: TRBV7-8; j_gene: TRBJ1-1; abundance: many; len: 14
CDR3aa: CASSERDLNNSPLHF; CDR3nt: TGTGCCAGCAGCGAGAGGGATTTAAATAATTCACCCCTCCACTTT; d_gene: .; v_gene: TRBV2; j_gene: TRBJ1-6; abundance: many; len: 15
CDR3aa: CATGLNGDEQFF; CDR3nt: TGTGCCACCGGGCTCAATGGGGATGAGCAGTTCTTC; d_gene: .; v_gene: TRBV10-3; j_gene: TRBJ2-1; abundance: many; len: 12
CDR3aa: CASSPRPKGGTEAFF; CDR3nt: TGTGCCAGCAGCCCGAGACCAAAGGGGGGCACTGAAGCTTTCTTT; d_gene: .; v_gene: TRBV7-3; j_gene: TRBJ1-1; abundance: many; len: 15
CDR3aa: CASRRGYDEQFF; CDR3nt: TGTGCCAGCAGGAGGGGGTACGATGAGCAGTTCTTC; d_gene: .; v_gene: TRBV2; j_gene: TRBJ2-1; abundance: few; len: 12
CDR3aa: CASSSMPGTAPSDTQYF; CDR3nt: TGTGCCAGCAGTTCGATGCCCGGGACAGCGCCATCGGATACGCAGTATTTT; d_gene: TRBD1; v_gene: TRBV12-3/TRBV12-4; j_gene: TRBJ2-3; abundance: many; len: 17
CDR3aa: CASSLELGAPSTDTQYF; CDR3nt: TGCGCCAGCAGCTTAGAACTGGGGGCACCTAGCACAGATACGCAGTATTTT; d_gene: .; v_gene: TRBV5-1; j_gene: TRBJ2-3; abundance: many; len: 17
CDR3aa: CASSQSAVAGGTGYTF; CDR3nt: TGTGCCAGCAGCCAATCGGCGGTAGCGGGGGGCACTGGCTACACCTTC; d_gene: .; v_gene: TRBV16; j_gene: TRBJ1-2; abundance: .; len: 16
CDR3aa: CSVEDSTSSGANVLTF; CDR3nt: TGCAGCGTTGAGGACAGTACGAGCTCTGGGGCCAACGTCCTGACTTTC; d_gene: .; v_gene: TRBV29-1; j_gene: TRBJ2-6; abundance: .; len: 16
CDR3aa: CASSLGPPGKKLFF; CDR3nt: TGTGCCAGCAGTTTGGGCCCGCCGGGGAAAAAACTGTTTTTT; d_gene: .; v_gene: TRBV12-3/TRBV12-4; j_gene: TRBJ1-4; abundance: .; len: 14
CDR3aa: CASSRSSYEQFF; CDR3nt: TGTGCCAGTAGTCGGAGTTCGTATGAGCAGTTCTTC; d_gene: .; v_gene: TRBV19; j_gene: TRBJ2-1; abundance: .; len: 12
CDR3aa: CASSFERGSSYEQYF; CDR3nt: TGTGCCAGCAGCTTTGAACGGGGAAGCTCCTACGAGCAGTACTTC; d_gene: .; v_gene: TRBV7-9; j_gene: TRBJ2-7; abundance: many; len: 15
CDR3aa: CASSYLESGSDSFF; CDR3nt: TGTGCCAGCAGCTACTTAGAGAGCGGGAGCGACTCGTTCTTC; d_gene: TRBD2; v_gene: TRBV11-2; j_gene: TRBJ2-1; abundance: many; len: 14
CDR3aa: CASSFGQTLYNSPLHF; CDR3nt: TGTGCCAGCAGTTTCGGGCAGACTCTCTATAATTCACCCCTCCACTTT; d_gene: .; v_gene: TRBV12-3/TRBV12-4; j_gene: TRBJ1-6; abundance: .; len: 16
CDR3aa: CATSRERGWSYNEQFF; CDR3nt: TGTGCCACCAGCAGAGAAAGGGGATGGTCCTACAATGAGCAGTTCTTC; d_gene: .; v_gene: TRBV15; j_gene: TRBJ2-1; abundance: .; len: 16
CDR3aa: CASNPGLAGSYNEQFF; CDR3nt: TGTGCCAGCAACCCGGGACTAGCGGGGTCTTACAATGAGCAGTTCTTC; d_gene: TRBD2; v_gene: TRBV12-3/TRBV12-4; j_gene: TRBJ2-1; abundance: many; len: 16
CDR3aa: CASSRHGQQNTEAFF; CDR3nt: TGTGCCAGCAGCCGCCACGGACAGCAGAACACTGAAGCTTTCTTT; d_gene: .; v_gene: TRBV3-1; j_gene: TRBJ1-1; abundance: few; len: 15
CDR3aa: CASSPWDSPYEQYF; CDR3nt: TGTGCCAGCAGCCCCTGGGACAGCCCCTACGAGCAGTACTTC; d_gene: TRBD1; v_gene: TRBV11-2; j_gene: TRBJ2-7; abundance: many; len: 14
CDR3aa: CASSLTQGQARSQETQYF; CDR3nt: TGTGCCAGCAGCTTAACCCAGGGGCAGGCGCGTAGCCAAGAGACCCAGTACTTC; d_gene: .; v_gene: TRBV7-2; j_gene: TRBJ2-5; abundance: many; len: 18
CDR3aa: CASSESQGGEQFF; CDR3nt: TGTGCCAGCAGTGAAAGCCAGGGGGGAGAGCAGTTCTTC; d_gene: .; v_gene: TRBV2; j_gene: TRBJ2-1; abundance: many; len: 13
CDR3aa: CASSLSATVTSGNTIYF; CDR3nt: TGTGCCAGCAGTTTATCCGCTACAGTAACCTCTGGAAACACCATATATTTT; d_gene: .; v_gene: TRBV27; j_gene: TRBJ1-3; abundance: .; len: 17
CDR3aa: CASKDRGPFSGANVLTF; CDR3nt: TGTGCCAGCAAGGACAGGGGTCCTTTCTCTGGGGCCAACGTCCTGACTTTC; d_gene: TRBD1; v_gene: TRBV2; j_gene: TRBJ2-6; abundance: .; len: 17
CDR3aa: CAISLGGRNQPQHF; CDR3nt: TGTGCCATCAGTCTGGGGGGTAGGAATCAGCCCCAGCATTTT; d_gene: .; v_gene: TRBV10-3; j_gene: TRBJ1-5; abundance: many; len: 14